Many counts were recorded for the clone carrying this T cell receptor beta chain. The antigen remains unidentified. This specimen comes from a study of T cell repertoires in cytomegalovirus infection. In the study overall: Evidence of both CMV infection and a matching HLA type came from public TCR beta signatures. General study points: Cumulative public TCR beta family frequency identified carriers of CMV plus the relevant HLA. Ex vivo, HLA-C-restricted CMV-specific TCR beta clonotypes prevailed over the rest of the response.

TCRdb itself ran the reads through MiXCR, one entry per CDR3 protein. The data show roughly 720,000 distinct CDR3 sequences, 35% seen once. This CDR3 has 15 residues. Germline V CDR1 and CDR2: MDHEN, SYDVKM. The V gene end was trimmed by 4 bases and the J gene end by 2 bases; junction bases not matched to a gene: 7. The TCR originated in a human donor in good health (CMV status not recorded). Some clones in this sample may be carry-over from other donors' samples. V gene TRBV28 combines with J gene TRBJ2-7; TRBD1 matches 8 bases. Sequencing was done on a sample of PBMCs. CDR3 DNA sequence: TGTGCCAGCAGTTCATCGACAGGGGCCCCCTACGAGCAGTACTTC. This codes for CASSSSTGAPYEQYF.